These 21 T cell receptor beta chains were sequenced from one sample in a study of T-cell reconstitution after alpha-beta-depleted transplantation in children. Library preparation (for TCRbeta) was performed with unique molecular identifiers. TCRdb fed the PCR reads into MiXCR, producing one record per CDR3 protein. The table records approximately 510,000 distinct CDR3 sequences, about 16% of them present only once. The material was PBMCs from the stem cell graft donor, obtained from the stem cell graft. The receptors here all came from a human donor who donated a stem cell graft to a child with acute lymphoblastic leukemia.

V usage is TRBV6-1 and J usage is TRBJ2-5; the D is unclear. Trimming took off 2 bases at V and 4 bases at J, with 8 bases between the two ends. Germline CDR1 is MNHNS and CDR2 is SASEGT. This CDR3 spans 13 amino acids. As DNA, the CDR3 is TGTGCCAGCAGTGAAAGACCGCGAGAGACCCAGTACTTC. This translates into CASSERPRETQYF.

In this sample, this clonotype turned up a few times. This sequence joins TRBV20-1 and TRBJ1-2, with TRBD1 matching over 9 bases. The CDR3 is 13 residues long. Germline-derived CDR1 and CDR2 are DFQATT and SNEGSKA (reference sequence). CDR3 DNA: TGCAGCCGGGACAGGGAAAATGACTATGGCTACACCTTC. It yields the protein CSRDRENDYGYTF.

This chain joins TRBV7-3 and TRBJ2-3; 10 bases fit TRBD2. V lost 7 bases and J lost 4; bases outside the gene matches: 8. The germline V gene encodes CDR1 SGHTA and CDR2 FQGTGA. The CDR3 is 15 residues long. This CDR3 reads CASTLGTSGADTQYF. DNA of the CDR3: TGTGCCAGCACCTTGGGTACTAGCGGGGCAGATACGCAGTATTTT.

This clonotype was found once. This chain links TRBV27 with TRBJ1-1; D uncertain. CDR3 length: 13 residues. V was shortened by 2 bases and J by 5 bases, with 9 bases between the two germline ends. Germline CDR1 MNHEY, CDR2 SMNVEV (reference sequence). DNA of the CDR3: TGTGCCAGCAGTTTAATCTCGCGAACTGAAGCTTTCTTT. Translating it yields CASSLISRTEAFF.

CDR3 in amino acids: CASSWPGTVEQYF. The CDR3 DNA is TGCGCCAGCAGCTGGCCCGGGACAGTCGAGCAGTACTTC. This chain links TRBV5-1 with TRBJ2-7; TRBD1 aligns across 7 bases. This CDR3 is 13 amino acids long. J gave up 6 bases and V 3 bases, and 6 bases lay outside the gene matches. Germline V gives CDR1 SGHRS, CDR2 YFSETQ.

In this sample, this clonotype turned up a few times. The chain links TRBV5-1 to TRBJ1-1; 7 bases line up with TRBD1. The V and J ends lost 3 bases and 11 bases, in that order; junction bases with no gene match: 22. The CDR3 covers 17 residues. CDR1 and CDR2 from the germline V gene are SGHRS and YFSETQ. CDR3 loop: CASSWGTLRGRDVKAFF. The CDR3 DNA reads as TGCGCCAGCAGCTGGGGAACCCTGAGGGGGCGGGACGTGAAGGCTTTCTTT.

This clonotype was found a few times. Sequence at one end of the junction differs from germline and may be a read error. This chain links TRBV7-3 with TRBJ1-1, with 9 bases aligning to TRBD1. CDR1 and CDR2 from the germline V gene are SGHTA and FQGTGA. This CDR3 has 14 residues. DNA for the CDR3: TGTGCCAGCAGCCTAACAGGGGGCAACGCTGAAGCTTTCTTT. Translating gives CASSLTGGNAEAFF. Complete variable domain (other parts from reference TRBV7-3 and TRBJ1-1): GAGVSQTPSNKVTEKGKYVELRCDPISGHTALYWYRQSLGQGPEFLIYFQGTGAADDSGLPNDRFFAVRPEGSVSTLKIQRTERGDSAVYLCASSLTGGNAEAFFGQGTRLTVV.

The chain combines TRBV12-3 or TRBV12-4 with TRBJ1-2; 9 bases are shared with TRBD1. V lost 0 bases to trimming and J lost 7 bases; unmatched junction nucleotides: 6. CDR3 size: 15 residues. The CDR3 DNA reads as TGTGCCAGCAGTTTAGCCCGGACAGGGGCGTTTGGCTACACCTTC. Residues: CASSLARTGAFGYTF.

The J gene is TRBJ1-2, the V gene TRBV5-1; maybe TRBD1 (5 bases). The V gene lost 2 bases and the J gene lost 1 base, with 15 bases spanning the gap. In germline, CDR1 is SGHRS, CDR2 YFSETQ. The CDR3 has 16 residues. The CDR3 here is CASSFVQGGLNYGYTF. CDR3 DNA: TGCGCCAGCAGCTTCGTGCAGGGTGGCCTTAACTATGGCTACACCTTC.

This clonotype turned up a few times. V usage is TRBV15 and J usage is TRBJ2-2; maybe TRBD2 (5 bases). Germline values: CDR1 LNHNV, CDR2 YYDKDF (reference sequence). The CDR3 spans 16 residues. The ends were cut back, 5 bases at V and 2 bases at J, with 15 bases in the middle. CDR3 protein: CATSRPGGSNTGELFF. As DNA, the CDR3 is TGTGCCACCAGCCGACCCGGAGGAAGCAACACCGGGGAGCTGTTTTTT. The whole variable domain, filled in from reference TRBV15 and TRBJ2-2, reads DAMVIQNPRYQVTQFGKPVTLSCSQTLNHNVMYWYQQKSSQAPKLLFHYYDKDFNNEADTPDNFQSRRPNTSFCFLDIRSPGLGDTAMYLCATSRPGGSNTGELFFGEGSRLTVL.

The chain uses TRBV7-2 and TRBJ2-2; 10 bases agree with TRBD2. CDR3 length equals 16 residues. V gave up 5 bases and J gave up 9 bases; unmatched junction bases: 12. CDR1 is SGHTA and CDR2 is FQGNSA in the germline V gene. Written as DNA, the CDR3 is TGTGCCAGCAGCCCCCCGAAGCTAGCGGGAGCGAGGGAGCTGTTTTTT. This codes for CASSPPKLAGARELFF.

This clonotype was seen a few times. CDR3 nucleotides: TGCGCCAGCAGCTTGGATCCAGGTCCAGATTCACCCCTCCACTTT. The encoded protein is CASSLDPGPDSPLHF. V usage is TRBV5-1 and J usage is TRBJ1-6; D is undetermined. Germline assignment: CDR1 SGHRS and CDR2 YFSETQ. Trimming removed 0 bases from V and 8 bases from J, with 12 bases in between. The CDR3 spans 15 residues.

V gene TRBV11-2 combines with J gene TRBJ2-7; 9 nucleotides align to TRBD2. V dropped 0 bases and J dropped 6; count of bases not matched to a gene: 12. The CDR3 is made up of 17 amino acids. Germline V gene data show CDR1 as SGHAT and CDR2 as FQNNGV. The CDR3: CASSLEKASGKLGEQYF. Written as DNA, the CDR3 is TGTGCCAGCAGCTTAGAGAAAGCTAGCGGGAAATTAGGCGAGCAGTACTTC.

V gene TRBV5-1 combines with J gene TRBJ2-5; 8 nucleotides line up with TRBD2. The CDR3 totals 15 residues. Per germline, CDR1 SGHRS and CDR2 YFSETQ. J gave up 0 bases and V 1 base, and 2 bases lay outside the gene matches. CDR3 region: CASSLTGGYQETQYF. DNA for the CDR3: TGCGCCAGCAGCTTGACGGGGGGGTACCAAGAGACCCAGTACTTC.

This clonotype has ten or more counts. In nucleotides, the CDR3 is TGTGCCAGCAGCTTCACTAGCCGGGTGGATACGCAGTATTTT. Amino acid sequence: CASSFTSRVDTQYF. The chain carries TRBV12-3 or TRBV12-4 and TRBJ2-3; a weak D match, TRBD2 (6 bases). The CDR3 has 14 residues. Trimming pared 6 bases from V and 6 bases from J, leaving 16 bases between.

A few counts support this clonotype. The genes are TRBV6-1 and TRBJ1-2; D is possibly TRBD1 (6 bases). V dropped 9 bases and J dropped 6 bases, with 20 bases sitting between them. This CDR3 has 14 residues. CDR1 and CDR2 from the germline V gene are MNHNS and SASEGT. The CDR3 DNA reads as TGTGCCAGTTACCTGGGGGCGCCGGGCGATGGCTACACCTTC. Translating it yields CASYLGAPGDGYTF.

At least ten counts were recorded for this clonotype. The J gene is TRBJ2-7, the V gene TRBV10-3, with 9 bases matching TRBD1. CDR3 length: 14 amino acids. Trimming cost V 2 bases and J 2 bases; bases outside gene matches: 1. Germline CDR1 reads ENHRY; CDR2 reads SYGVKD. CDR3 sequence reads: CAISEGTGPYEQYF. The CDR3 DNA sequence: TGTGCCATCAGTGAGGGGACAGGGCCCTACGAGCAGTACTTC.

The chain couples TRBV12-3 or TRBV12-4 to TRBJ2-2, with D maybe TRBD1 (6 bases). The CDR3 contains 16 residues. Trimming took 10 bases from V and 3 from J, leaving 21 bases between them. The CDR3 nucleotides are TGTGCCACCGGTTTGAACAGGGTTACCTACACCGGGGAGCTGTTTTTT. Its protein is CATGLNRVTYTGELFF.

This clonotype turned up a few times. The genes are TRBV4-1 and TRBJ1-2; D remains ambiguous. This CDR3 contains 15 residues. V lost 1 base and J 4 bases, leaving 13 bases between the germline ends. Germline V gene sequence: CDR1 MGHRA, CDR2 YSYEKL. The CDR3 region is CASSQGASGSYGYTF. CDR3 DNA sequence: TGCGCCAGCAGCCAAGGAGCAAGTGGCAGCTATGGCTACACCTTC.

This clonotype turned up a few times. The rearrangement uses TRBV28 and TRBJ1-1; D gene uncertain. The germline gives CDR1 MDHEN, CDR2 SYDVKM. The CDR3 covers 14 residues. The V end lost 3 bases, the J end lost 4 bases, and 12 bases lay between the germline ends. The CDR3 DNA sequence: TGTGCCAGCAGTTTGCGGGAAATTGGCACTGAAGCTTTCTTT. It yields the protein CASSLREIGTEAFF.

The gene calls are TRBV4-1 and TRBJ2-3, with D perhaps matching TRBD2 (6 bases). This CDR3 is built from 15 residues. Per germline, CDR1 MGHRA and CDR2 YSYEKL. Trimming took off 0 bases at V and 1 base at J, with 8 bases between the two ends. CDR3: CASSQEASGTDTQYF. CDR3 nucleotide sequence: TGCGCCAGCAGCCAAGAGGCTAGCGGCACAGATACGCAGTATTTT.